Below, 16 T cell receptor beta chains from the same sample are listed, as sequenced in a study of T cell repertoires in cytomegalovirus infection. TCRdb re-analysed the reads in MiXCR, keeping a single row per CDR3 protein. Of around 740,000 distinct CDR3 sequences listed, roughly 36% were seen once; the top ten hold more than 2.5%. The sequenced material came from PBMCs. Every receptor here comes from a human donor in good health (CMV status not recorded). Some clones in this sample may be carry-over from other donors' samples.

The gene calls are TRBV28 and TRBJ1-1; D perhaps matches TRBD1 (6 bases). Germline loops: CDR1 MDHEN, CDR2 SYDVKM. The CDR3 consists of 14 residues. V was shortened by 9 bases and J by 3 bases, with 17 bases between the two germline ends. CDR3 bases: TGTGCCAGTACTCCCACAGGGTATGACACTGAAGCTTTCTTT. Translating it yields CASTPTGYDTEAFF. Together with reference TRBV28 and TRBJ1-1, the CDR3 gives the full variable domain: DVKVTQSSRYLVKRTGEKVFLECVQDMDHENMFWYRQDPGLGLRLIYFSYDVKMKEKGDIPEGYSVSREKKERFSLILESASTNQTSMYLCASTPTGYDTEAFFGQGTRLTVV.

The table lists this clonotype with many counts. V and J are TRBV7-2 and TRBJ1-3; D not certain. Germline assignment: CDR1 SGHTA and CDR2 FQGNSA. Trimming cost V 6 bases and J 3 bases, with 12 bases left between them. The CDR3 covers 14 residues. The CDR3 is CASSHILGGNTIYF. The DNA for the CDR3 is TGTGCCAGCAGTCATATACTTGGTGGAAACACCATATATTTT. The complete variable domain, with remaining parts taken from reference TRBV7-2 and TRBJ1-3, reads GAGVSQSPSNKVTEKGKDVELRCDPISGHTALYWYRQSLGQGLEFLIYFQGNSAPDKSGLPSDRFSAERTGGSVSTLTIQRTQQEDSAVYLCASSHILGGNTIYFGEGSWLTVV.

At least ten counts were recorded for this clonotype. V gene TRBV29-1 combines with J gene TRBJ2-1; TRBD1 is a possible D gene (7 bases). The V gene lost 5 bases and the J gene lost 9 bases, with 17 bases spanning the gap. The CDR3 contains 13 residues. From germline, CDR1 is SQVTM and CDR2 ANQGSEA. The CDR3 sequence is CSVRQGGYSEQFF. The CDR3, as DNA: TGCAGCGTTAGGCAGGGGGGTTATAGTGAGCAGTTCTTC.

This clonotype came up many times. The gene calls are TRBV7-2 and TRBJ2-7; TRBD1 is a possible D gene (5 bases). Germline CDR1 SGHTA, CDR2 FQGNSA. V was pared by 3 bases and J by 2 bases, with 8 bases between. CDR3 size: 13 residues. The CDR3 nucleotides are TGTGCCAGCAGCTTCGGACACCCCTACGAGCAGTACTTC. Encoded protein: CASSFGHPYEQYF.

In this sample, this clonotype turned up many times. The chain employs TRBV7-2 and TRBJ1-5; no reliable D call. The CDR3 runs to 15 residues. The germline V gene has CDR1 SGHTA and CDR2 FQGNSA. Deletions cut 1 base from V and 4 bases from J, with 11 bases between. CDR3 coding DNA: TGTGCCAGCAGCTTAGAGTCAGTGAGGAATCAGCCCCAGCATTTT. Its translation: CASSLESVRNQPQHF.

The rearrangement uses TRBV11-3 and TRBJ2-1; 8 positions agree with TRBD1. V dropped 1 base and J dropped 9; count of bases not matched to a gene: 2. The CDR3 extends over 13 amino acids. Per germline, CDR1 SGHNT and CDR2 YENEEA. As DNA, the CDR3 is TGTGCCAGCAGCTTAGGGACAGGGAGTGAGCAGTTCTTC. Translated, it gives CASSLGTGSEQFF.

The sample holds many counts of this clonotype. The V gene is TRBV7-7, the J gene TRBJ2-1; D may correspond to TRBD1 or TRBD2 (5 bases each). Germline V lookup: CDR1 SSHAT, CDR2 FNYEAQ (reference sequence). The CDR3 contains 13 residues. DNA for the CDR3: TGTGCGGTCCGGGACCGGACCTACAATGAGCAGTTCTTC. It specifies CAVRDRTYNEQFF.

A word on this clonotype: Since the CDR3 does not end with the conserved phenylalanine or tryptophan, this likely comes from a read error. The V gene is TRBV24-1, the J gene TRBJ1-2, with a tentative D call TRBD1 (6 bases). V was pared by 5 bases and J by 5 bases, with 17 bases between. Germline CDR1 KGHDR, CDR2 SFDVKD. The CDR3 length is 15 residues. The CDR3 coding sequence is TGTGCCACCAGTGGACCTCAGGGGCCTCAGTATGGCTACACCTTG. It codes for CATSGPQGPQYGYTL.

About this clonotype itself: It may be a read error: a sequence one base away is much more abundant. The J gene is TRBJ1-5, the V gene TRBV7-2; D gene uncertain. This CDR3 comprises 16 residues. Per germline, CDR1 SGHTA and CDR2 FQGNSA. The V and J ends lost 4 bases and 3 bases respectively, with 16 bases between them. The CDR3 loop reads CASSSRLEQLNQPQHF. The DNA for the CDR3 is TGTGCCAGCAGCTCTAGATTGGAGCAGCTCAATCAGCCCCAGCATTTT.

Worth noting for this clonotype: One junction end does not reproduce the germline sequence, and a read error may be involved. V gene TRBV7-9 combines with J gene TRBJ2-1; 11 bases map to TRBD2. Germline assignment: CDR1 SEHNR and CDR2 FQNEAQ (reference sequence). The CDR3 runs to 19 residues. CDR3: CASSPPWSLAGGGYNEQLF. Written as DNA, the CDR3 is TGTGCCAGCAGCCCCCCGTGGAGTCTAGCGGGAGGAGGATACAATGAGCAGTTATTC.

V is TRBV6-1 and J is TRBJ1-4; D is ambiguous. Germline V gives CDR1 MNHNS, CDR2 SASEGT. V shed 6 bases and J shed 8 bases, with 19 bases lying between them. The CDR3 length is 15 residues. This chain's CDR3 is CASRPGRLVGEKLFF. The CDR3 DNA is TGTGCCAGCAGGCCCGGGCGACTAGTCGGGGAAAAACTGTTTTTT.

Concerning this clonotype: One end of the junction varies from germline; a read error may be responsible. The chain links TRBV12-3 or TRBV12-4 to TRBJ1-1; D unclear. The CDR3 contains 13 residues. The CDR3 is CASEEGENSEAFF. For the CDR3, the DNA is TGTGCCAGTGAAGAGGGTGAGAACAGTGAAGCTTTCTTT.

The chain is built from TRBV28 and TRBJ1-6, with D possibly TRBD1 on 6 matching bases. CDR3 size: 14 residues. In germline, CDR1 is MDHEN, CDR2 SYDVKM. Between the trimmed V and J ends, which lost 3 bases and 7 bases, there was a span of 10 bases. CDR3 sequence: CASSFQGRNSPLHF. In DNA form, the CDR3 reads TGTGCCAGCAGTTTTCAGGGGAGGAATTCACCCCTCCACTTT.

CDR3 bases: TGTGCCAGCAGTGAGGTACGTCATACGCAGTATTTT. Translation gives CASSEVRHTQYF. The rearrangement joins TRBV6-2 or TRBV6-3 to TRBJ2-3; D gene uncertain. Germline-derived CDR1 and CDR2 are MNHEY and SVGEGT. V was clipped by 5 bases and J by 7 bases, with 10 bases between them. The CDR3 contains 12 residues.

This clonotype was recorded at least ten times. This sequence joins TRBV7-2 and TRBJ1-5, with D perhaps TRBD1 (6 bases). Germline V gene lookup returns CDR1 SGHTA and CDR2 FQGNSA. Between the trimmed V and J ends, which lost 5 bases and 0 bases, there was a span of 17 bases. The CDR3 runs 17 residues. The CDR3 coding sequence is TGTGCCAGCAGCCCCCCGGGGGGGCCACGTAGCAATCAGCCCCAGCATTTT. As protein: CASSPPGGPRSNQPQHF.

Remarks on this clonotype: Given the absence of the conserved phenylalanine or tryptophan at the CDR3 end, a read error is likely. It is unclear where the CDR3 begins or ends on the DNA, so no DNA is shown, and the CDR3 is as TCRdb lists it. The genes are TRBV10-3 and TRBJ2-5; the table's TRBD1 call for D was not verified on the DNA. Germline-derived CDR1 and CDR2 are ENHRY and SYGVKD. Inclusive of both ends, the CDR3 amounts to 12 amino acids. The CDR3 loop is CAISDGTPTNFC.